One sample yielded the 30 T cell receptor beta chains listed below, sequenced in a study of blood T cell repertoires in COVID-19. Using immunoSEQ multiplex PCR, the repertoire was profiled, and TCRdb retains in-frame clones only, with some absent. The sample lists approximately 90,000 clones, just under 85% occurring once. Sequenced material: peripheral blood. These receptors were collected from a man aged 45 to 65 with acute or convalescent COVID-19.

This chain uses TRBV7-2 with TRBJ1-6; TRBD1 agrees at 9 bases. Losses at the gene ends were 5 bases for V and 7 bases for J; bases not matched to a gene: 9. Germline CDR1 and CDR2: SGHTA and FQGNSA. The CDR3 is 16 residues long. The chain's CDR3 is CASSLGSQGANSPLHF. Here the CDR3 DNA reads TGTGCCAGCAGCCTGGGTTCACAGGGGGCGAATTCACCCCTCCACTTT.

This chain joins TRBV30 and TRBJ2-5, with 7 bases matching TRBD1. CDR1 GTSNPN and CDR2 SVGIG come from the germline V gene (reference sequence). J lost 7 bases, V lost 4 bases, and 3 bases had no gene match. This CDR3 spans 11 amino acids. The CDR3 region has the DNA TGTGCCTGGAAACAGGGGCGGACCCAGTACTTC. Residues: CAWKQGRTQYF.

This clone was picked up one time. The gene calls are TRBV6-4 and TRBJ2-7; 10 bases are shared with TRBD1. The CDR3 has 14 residues. Trimming removed 5 bases from V and 4 bases from J; junction bases left unmatched: 5. Germline lookup yields CDR1 MRHNA and CDR2 SNTAGT. CDR3 coding DNA: TGTGCCAGCAGTCCGACAGGGGGCCGGTACGAGCAGTACTTC. Its translation: CASSPTGGRYEQYF.

The V gene is TRBV7-2, the J gene TRBJ1-5; maybe TRBD1 (6 bases). Per the germline V gene, CDR1 is SGHTA and CDR2 is FQGNSA. V was pared by 5 bases and J by 3 bases, with 20 bases between. The CDR3 runs 17 residues. CDR3 region: CASSPPYQGMANQPQHF. The CDR3 DNA is TGTGCCAGCAGCCCACCATACCAGGGGATGGCCAATCAGCCCCAGCATTTT.

CDR3 nucleotides: TGTGCCAGCAGCGAGGGACAGGGGGCGGACGGCTACACCTTC. Residues: CASSEGQGADGYTF. The chain carries TRBV9 and TRBJ1-2; TRBD1 matches at 12 bases. V was pared by 3 bases and J by 8 bases, with 5 bases of the junction left unmatched. There are 14 residues in the CDR3. Germline V gene lookup returns CDR1 SGDLS and CDR2 YYNGEE.

The rearrangement uses TRBV9 and TRBJ1-2, with a weak D call TRBD1 (6 bases). Germline values: CDR1 SGDLS, CDR2 YYNGEE. There are 13 residues in the CDR3. V dropped 0 bases and J dropped 8 bases, with 11 bases sitting between them. This chain's CDR3 is CASSVEFGGGYTF. Here the CDR3 DNA reads TGTGCCAGCAGCGTAGAATTTGGGGGCGGCTACACCTTC.

This clone is a singleton in its sample. The gene calls are TRBV19 and TRBJ2-1, with a tentative D call TRBD2 (6 bases). V was pared by 1 base and J by 6 bases, with 19 bases between. This CDR3 region has 17 residues. CDR1 is LNHDA, CDR2 SQIVND, per germline (reference sequence). This CDR3 reads CASSIVLADYGFNEQFF. CDR3 bases: TGTGCCAGTAGTATAGTACTGGCGGACTACGGCTTCAATGAGCAGTTCTTC.

The V call is TRBV5-1, the J call TRBJ1-3, with D maybe TRBD1 (5 bases). V dropped 0 bases and J dropped 2 bases, with 9 bases sitting between them. In germline, CDR1 is SGHRS, CDR2 YFSETQ. CDR3 length: 15 amino acids. The CDR3 sequence: CASSLAGGTGNTIYF. CDR3 nucleotide sequence: TGCGCCAGCAGCTTGGCGGGGGGGACTGGAAACACCATATATTTT.

This sequence joins TRBV6-2 or TRBV6-3 and TRBJ2-1; D possibly corresponds to TRBD1 (6 bases). V lost 2 bases and J 7 bases, leaving 18 bases between the germline ends. This CDR3 contains 16 residues. Germline loops: CDR1 MNHEY, CDR2 SVGEGT. CDR3 protein: CASSYDAGDRGNEQFF. CDR3 DNA sequence: TGTGCCAGCAGTTACGATGCAGGGGATAGGGGGAATGAGCAGTTCTTC.

The chain links TRBV24-1 to TRBJ2-3, with 13 nucleotides matching TRBD2. The ends lost 4 bases at V and 4 bases at J; junction bases unmatched: 4. Per the germline V gene, CDR1 is KGHDR and CDR2 is SFDVKD. The CDR3 is 16 amino acids. The CDR3 DNA reads TGTGCCACCAGTGACCGGACTAGCGGGAGTGCAGATACGCAGTATTTT. Residues: CATSDRTSGSADTQYF.

The chain links TRBV4-3 to TRBJ2-7; 7 bases map to TRBD2. The CDR3 has 14 amino acids. The germline gives CDR1 LGHNA, CDR2 YSLEER. V lost 0 bases, J lost 5 bases, and 4 bases stayed unmatched. The CDR3 sequence is CASSQDRLANEQYF. The CDR3 DNA reads as TGCGCCAGCAGCCAAGATCGACTAGCCAACGAGCAGTACTTC.

The chain couples TRBV28 to TRBJ2-3, with a weak D call TRBD1 (6 bases). Trimming cost V 3 bases and J 2 bases, with 9 bases left between them. The CDR3 is 14 amino acids. Germline CDR1 is MDHEN and CDR2 is SYDVKM. As DNA, the CDR3 is TGTGCCAGCAGTTTGGACAGAAACACAGATACGCAGTATTTT. Translating gives CASSLDRNTDTQYF.

V is TRBV5-6 and J is TRBJ2-4; D is perhaps TRBD2 (5 bases). Germline CDR1 and CDR2: SGHDT and YYEEEE. Trimming stripped 4 bases from V and 1 base from J, with 18 bases between. The CDR3 loop spans 17 amino acids. CDR3 coding DNA: TGTGCCAGCAGCCTGGGCGGTCGGGATAGGGCCAAAAACATTCAGTACTTC. Protein: CASSLGGRDRAKNIQYF.

J is TRBJ2-1 and V is TRBV4-1, with D maybe TRBD2 (5 bases). CDR3 length equals 16 residues. CDR1 is MGHRA and CDR2 is YSYEKL in the germline V gene. With 1 base removed from V and 4 bases from J, the gap between germline ends came to 14 bases. This chain's CDR3 is CASSQVGAVVYNEQFF. The CDR3 nucleotides are TGCGCCAGCAGCCAAGTCGGAGCGGTAGTTTACAATGAGCAGTTCTTC.

The chain joins TRBV4-2 to TRBJ2-1, with D possibly TRBD2 on 6 matching bases. CDR1 and CDR2 (germline): LGHNA, YNFKEQ. This CDR3 is 17 amino acids long. V was trimmed by 1 base and J by 0 bases, leaving 13 bases between them. CDR3 nucleotide sequence: TGTGCCAGCAGCCAAGTTAACCTGGACTACTCCTACAATGAGCAGTTCTTC. Translating it yields CASSQVNLDYSYNEQFF.

This clone has only a few counts. The rearrangement links TRBV7-9 to TRBJ1-5, with a weak D call TRBD1 (5 bases). The CDR3 loop spans 16 amino acids. The germline V gene encodes CDR1 SEHNR and CDR2 FQNEAQ (reference sequence). V was clipped by 3 bases and J by 5 bases, with 17 bases between them. DNA of the CDR3: TGTGCCAGCAGCTTCGGCAGGGAATCAGGTTATCAGCCCCAGCATTTT. It specifies CASSFGRESGYQPQHF.

The CDR3 bases are TGTGCCATTACGGACAGGGGAGGGACTGAAGCTTTCTTT. This gives the protein CAITDRGGTEAFF. V gene TRBV10-3 combines with J gene TRBJ1-1; 9 positions match TRBD1. This CDR3 has 13 amino acids. Germline V gene sequence: CDR1 ENHRY, CDR2 SYGVKD. The V and J ends lost 9 bases and 5 bases, in that order; junction bases with no gene match: 7.

V is TRBV5-1 and J is TRBJ2-2; 12 nucleotides line up with TRBD2. This CDR3 has 17 amino acids. The ends lost 4 bases at V and 1 base at J; junction bases unmatched: 5. The germline CDR1 and CDR2 sequences are SGHRS and YFSETQ. The chain's CDR3 is CASSPRTSGMNTGELFF. The CDR3 region has the DNA TGCGCCAGCAGCCCCCGGACTAGCGGGATGAACACCGGGGAGCTGTTTTTT.

The chain joins TRBV4-3 to TRBJ2-1, with 11 bases identical to TRBD2. The germline V gene has CDR1 LGHNA and CDR2 YSLEER. V shed 0 bases and J 6 bases; nucleotides not matched to a gene: 10. The CDR3 length is 18 residues. Written as DNA, the CDR3 is TGCGCCAGCAGCCAAGAGTGGGGATTTAGCGGGGGGGGCAATGAGCAGTTCTTC. This gives the protein CASSQEWGFSGGGNEQFF.

This clone occurred once. The chain carries TRBV19 and TRBJ2-3, with 16 bases that match TRBD2. Looked up from germline, CDR1 is LNHDA and CDR2 is SQIVND (reference sequence). This CDR3 contains 16 residues. The V gene end was trimmed by 8 bases and the J gene end by 6 bases; junction bases not matched to a gene: 8. CDR3 sequence reads: CASGTSGRAVTDTQYF. The CDR3 DNA reads as TGTGCCAGTGGGACTAGCGGGAGGGCCGTGACCGATACGCAGTATTTT.

The chain has TRBV24-1 and TRBJ1-5, with TRBD1 matching 10 bases. Germline V gene sequence: CDR1 KGHDR, CDR2 SFDVKD. With 6 bases clipped from V and 4 bases from J, the junction kept 2 bases outside the gene matches. CDR3 size: 14 residues. The CDR3: CATSSGQGNQPQHF. CDR3 sequence (DNA): TGTGCCACCAGTTCGGGACAGGGGAATCAGCCCCAGCATTTT.

This clone turned up a few times. The rearrangement links TRBV19 to TRBJ1-3; no firm D call. This CDR3 has 14 residues. Germline V CDR1 and CDR2: LNHDA, SQIVND (reference sequence). V dropped 6 bases and J dropped 4 bases, with 13 bases sitting between them. In DNA form, the CDR3 reads TGTGCCAGTAGGGGAGACTACAGAGGAAACACCATATATTTT. Translating it yields CASRGDYRGNTIYF.

This chain uses TRBV5-5 with TRBJ2-3; maybe TRBD1 (6 bases). V lost 2 bases and J lost 0, with 10 bases in between. Per germline, CDR1 SGHKS and CDR2 YYEKEE (reference sequence). CDR3 length: 15 residues. CDR3 DNA sequence: TGTGCCAGCAGCTTTGTGGGGGCTAGCACAGATACGCAGTATTTT. Protein: CASSFVGASTDTQYF.

This chain links TRBV30 with TRBJ2-7, with 10 bases matching TRBD1. V gave up 2 bases and J gave up 4 bases; unmatched junction bases: 5. Germline CDR1 is GTSNPN and CDR2 is SVGIG (reference sequence). The CDR3 has 14 amino acids. CDR3 amino acids: CAWSRGQGGYEQYF. The DNA of the CDR3 is TGTGCCTGGAGTCGAGGACAGGGGGGATACGAGCAGTACTTC.

In this sample, this clone turned up once. The rearrangement uses TRBV19 and TRBJ1-3, with TRBD1 identical over 7 bases. The J segment lost 0 bases and the V segment lost 7 bases, leaving 6 bases of the junction unmatched. Germline V gene data show CDR1 as LNHDA and CDR2 as SQIVND (reference sequence). The CDR3 is made up of 15 amino acids. CDR3 bases: TGTGCCAGTAAGGGACAGACCTACTCTGGAAACACCATATATTTT. Its translation is CASKGQTYSGNTIYF. The variable domain in full, with the rest retrieved from reference TRBV19 and TRBJ1-3, is DGGITQSPKYLFRKEGQNVTLSCEQNLNHDAMYWYRQDPGQGLRLIYYSQIVNDFQKGDIAEGYSVSREKKESFPLTVTSAQKNPTAFYLCASKGQTYSGNTIYFGEGSWLTVV.

The chain couples TRBV15 to TRBJ1-1; tentative D call: TRBD1 (5 bases). Per germline, CDR1 LNHNV and CDR2 YYDKDF (reference sequence). There are 14 residues in the CDR3. The V end lost 5 bases, the J end lost 0 bases, and 10 bases lay between the germline ends. The CDR3 sequence: CATSSPGLNTEAFF. CDR3 nucleotides: TGTGCCACCAGCTCCCCAGGGCTGAACACTGAAGCTTTCTTT.

This clone occurred once. This rearrangement joins TRBV4-2 to TRBJ2-7; 7 positions agree with TRBD2. The CDR3 contains 14 residues. Germline CDR1 is LGHNA and CDR2 is YNFKEQ. The trim removed 4 bases at V and 4 bases at J, leaving 7 bases unmatched. Here the CDR3 DNA reads TGTGCCAGCAGCCCCCAGCGGGACTCATACGAGCAGTACTTC. Protein: CASSPQRDSYEQYF.

The chain combines TRBV9 with TRBJ1-4, with no clear D. The CDR3 is made up of 14 amino acids. Deletions cut 5 bases from V and 7 bases from J, with 15 bases between. CDR1 is SGDLS and CDR2 is YYNGEE in the germline V gene. CDR3 sequence reads: CASSTGGSGEKLFF. The CDR3 nucleotides are TGTGCCAGCAGTACCGGCGGGTCGGGTGAAAAACTGTTTTTT.

The V and J genes are TRBV19 and TRBJ1-1; 10 nucleotides line up with TRBD1. The CDR3 length is 17 residues. The ends lost 6 bases at V and 2 bases at J; junction bases unmatched: 12. Germline CDR1 and CDR2: LNHDA and SQIVND (reference sequence). DNA for the CDR3: TGTGCCAGTAGCTTGGGACAGGGGTCTGGATACAACACTGAAGCTTTCTTT. Encoded protein: CASSLGQGSGYNTEAFF.

CDR3 DNA: TGTGCCAGTAGTATAGTCCACCTCCGGACAGCAGAAAGCTACGAGCAGTACTTC. It yields the protein CASSIVHLRTAESYEQYF. The V and J genes are TRBV19 and TRBJ2-7; a possible D gene is TRBD1 (6 bases). The germline V and J ends were trimmed by 1 base and 3 bases, with 22 bases remaining between them. CDR1 LNHDA and CDR2 SQIVND come from the germline V gene (reference sequence). The CDR3 is 18 residues long.